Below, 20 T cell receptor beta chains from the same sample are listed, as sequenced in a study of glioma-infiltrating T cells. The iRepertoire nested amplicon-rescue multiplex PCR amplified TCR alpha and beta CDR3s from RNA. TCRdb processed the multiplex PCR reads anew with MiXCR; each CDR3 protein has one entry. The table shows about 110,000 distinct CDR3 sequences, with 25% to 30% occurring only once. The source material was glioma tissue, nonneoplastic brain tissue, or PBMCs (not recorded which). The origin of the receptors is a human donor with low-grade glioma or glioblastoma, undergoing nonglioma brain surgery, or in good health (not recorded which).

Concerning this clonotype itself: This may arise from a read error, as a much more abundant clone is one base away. The CDR3 region has the DNA TGTGCCAGCAGCAAAGAATTCTGGAATCAGCCCCAGCATTTT. This gives the protein CASSKEFWNQPQHF. This sequence joins TRBV3-1 and TRBJ1-5; no definite D call. The CDR3 extends over 14 amino acids. Looked up from germline, CDR1 is LGHDT and CDR2 is YNNKEL (reference sequence).

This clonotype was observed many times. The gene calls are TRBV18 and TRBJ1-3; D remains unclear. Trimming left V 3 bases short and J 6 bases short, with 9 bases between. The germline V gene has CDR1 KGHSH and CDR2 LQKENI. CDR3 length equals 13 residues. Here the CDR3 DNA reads TGTGCCAGCTCACCGGATGGAACAAACACCATATATTTT. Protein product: CASSPDGTNTIYF.

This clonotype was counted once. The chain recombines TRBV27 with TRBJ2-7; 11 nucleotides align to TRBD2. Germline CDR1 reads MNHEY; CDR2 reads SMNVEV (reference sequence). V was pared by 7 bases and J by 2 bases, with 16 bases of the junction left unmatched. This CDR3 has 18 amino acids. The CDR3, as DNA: TGTGCCAGCACCCCCGGACAGGGAATAGCGGGAGGGGCCTACGAGCAGTACTTC. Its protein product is CASTPGQGIAGGAYEQYF.

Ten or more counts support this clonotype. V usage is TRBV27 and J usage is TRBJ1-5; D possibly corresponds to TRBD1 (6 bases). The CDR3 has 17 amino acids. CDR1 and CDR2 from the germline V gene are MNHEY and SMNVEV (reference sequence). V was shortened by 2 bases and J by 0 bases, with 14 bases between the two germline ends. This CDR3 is CASSLNGQPYSNQPQHF. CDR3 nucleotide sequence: TGTGCCAGCAGTTTAAACGGACAGCCTTATAGCAATCAGCCCCAGCATTTT.

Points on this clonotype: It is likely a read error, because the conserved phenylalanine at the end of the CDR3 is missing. CDR3 coding DNA: TGTGCCAGCAGCGCGTACTATCAGCCCCAGCATTGT. Translating gives CASSAYYQPQHC. The chain combines TRBV11-2 with TRBJ1-5; D unresolved. Germline CDR1 reads SGHAT; CDR2 reads FQNNGV. The CDR3 loop spans 12 amino acids. The V gene lost 5 bases and the J gene lost 5 bases, with 7 bases spanning the gap.

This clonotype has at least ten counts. CDR3 protein: CSASTPGMNTEAFF. The CDR3, as DNA: TGCAGTGCTTCGACCCCGGGGATGAACACTGAAGCTTTCTTT. The chain couples TRBV20-1 to TRBJ1-1; D not resolved. Trimming pared 5 bases from V and 0 bases from J, leaving 13 bases between. The CDR3 is 14 amino acids. Germline CDR1 is DFQATT and CDR2 is SNEGSKA (reference sequence).

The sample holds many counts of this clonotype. In nucleotides, the CDR3 is TGTGCCACCAGCAGAGATCGGGGGCCCTTTTATGGCTACACCTTC. This translates into CATSRDRGPFYGYTF. The chain has TRBV15 and TRBJ1-2, with D perhaps matching TRBD1 (6 bases). This CDR3 is 15 amino acids long. Germline lookup yields CDR1 LNHNV and CDR2 YYDKDF (reference sequence). V was shortened by 0 bases and J by 5 bases, with 13 bases between the two germline ends.

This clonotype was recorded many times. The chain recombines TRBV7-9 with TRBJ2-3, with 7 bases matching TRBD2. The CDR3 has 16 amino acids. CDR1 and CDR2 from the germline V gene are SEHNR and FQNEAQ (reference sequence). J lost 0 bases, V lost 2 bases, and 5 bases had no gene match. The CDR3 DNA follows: TGTGCCAGCAGCTTACGACGCGGGGGTAGCACAGATACGCAGTATTTT. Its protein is CASSLRRGGSTDTQYF.

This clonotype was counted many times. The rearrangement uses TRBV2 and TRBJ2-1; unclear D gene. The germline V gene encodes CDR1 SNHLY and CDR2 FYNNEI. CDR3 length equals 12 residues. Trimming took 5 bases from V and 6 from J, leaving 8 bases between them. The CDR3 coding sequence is TGTGCCAGCAGTTCTAGTTTCAATGAGCAGTTCTTC. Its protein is CASSSSFNEQFF.

Here the CDR3 DNA reads TGTGCCAGCAGTTTTACCGGGGGAGGAGAAGCTTTCTTT. Translation: CASSFTGGGEAFF. The V and J genes are TRBV27 and TRBJ1-1; the D gene is possibly TRBD1 (5 bases). The CDR3 is 13 amino acids. V lost 3 bases and J 8 bases, leaving 13 bases between the germline ends. Germline V gene lookup returns CDR1 MNHEY and CDR2 SMNVEV (reference sequence).

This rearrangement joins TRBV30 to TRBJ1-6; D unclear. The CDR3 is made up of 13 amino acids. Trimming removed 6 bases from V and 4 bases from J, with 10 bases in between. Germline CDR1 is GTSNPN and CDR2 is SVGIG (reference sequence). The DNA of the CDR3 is TGTGCCTGTCAACTTACATATAATTCACCCCTCCACTTT. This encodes CACQLTYNSPLHF.

CDR3 bases: TGTGCCAGCAGCCAAGACCATGGCGGCTATGGCTACACCTTC. This gives the protein CASSQDHGGYGYTF. This chain uses TRBV12-3 or TRBV12-4 with TRBJ1-2, with D unclear. This CDR3 spans 14 amino acids. Between the trimmed V and J ends, which lost 6 bases and 4 bases, there was a span of 15 bases.

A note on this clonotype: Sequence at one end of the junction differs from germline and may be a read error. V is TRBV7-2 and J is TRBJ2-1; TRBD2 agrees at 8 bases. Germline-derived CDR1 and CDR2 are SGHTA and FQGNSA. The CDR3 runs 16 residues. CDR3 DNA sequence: TGTGTCAGCAGCTTAGGGGCGAGCGGGAGCACAGATACGCAGTTCTTC. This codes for CVSSLGASGSTDTQFF.

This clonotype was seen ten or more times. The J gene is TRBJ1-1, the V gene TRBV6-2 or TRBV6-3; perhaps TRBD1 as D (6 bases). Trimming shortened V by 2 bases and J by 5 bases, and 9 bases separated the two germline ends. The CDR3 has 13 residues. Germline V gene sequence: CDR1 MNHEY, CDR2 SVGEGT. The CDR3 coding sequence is TGTGCCAGCAGTTACGACAGGAGGACTGAAGCTTTCTTT. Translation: CASSYDRRTEAFF.

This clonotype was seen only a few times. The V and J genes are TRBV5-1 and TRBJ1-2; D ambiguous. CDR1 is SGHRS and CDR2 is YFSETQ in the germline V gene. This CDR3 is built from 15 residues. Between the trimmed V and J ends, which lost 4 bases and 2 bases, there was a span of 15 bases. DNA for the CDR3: TGCGCCAGCAGCGGAGACGGACTGAAGAACTATGGCTACACCTTC. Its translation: CASSGDGLKNYGYTF. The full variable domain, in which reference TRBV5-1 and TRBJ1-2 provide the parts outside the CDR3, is KAGVTQTPRYLIKTRGQQVTLSCSPISGHRSVSWYQQTPGQGLQFLFEYFSETQRNKGNFPGRFSGRQFSNSRSEMNVSTLELGDSALYLCASSGDGLKNYGYTFGSGTRLTVV.

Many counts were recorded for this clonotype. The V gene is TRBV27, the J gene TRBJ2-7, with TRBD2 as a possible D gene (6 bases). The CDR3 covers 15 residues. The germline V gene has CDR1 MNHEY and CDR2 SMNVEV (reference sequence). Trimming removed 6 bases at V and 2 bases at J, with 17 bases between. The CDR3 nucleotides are TGTGCCAGCAGCCTTCTCGGGACTGCGACCTACGAGCAGTACTTC. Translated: CASSLLGTATYEQYF.

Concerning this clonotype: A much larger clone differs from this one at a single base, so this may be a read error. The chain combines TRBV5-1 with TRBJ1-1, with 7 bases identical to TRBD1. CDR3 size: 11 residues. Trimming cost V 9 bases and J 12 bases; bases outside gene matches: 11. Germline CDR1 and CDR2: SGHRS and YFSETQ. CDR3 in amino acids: CATVQGTKTFF. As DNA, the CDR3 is TGCGCCACCGTACAGGGGACTAAAACTTTCTTT.

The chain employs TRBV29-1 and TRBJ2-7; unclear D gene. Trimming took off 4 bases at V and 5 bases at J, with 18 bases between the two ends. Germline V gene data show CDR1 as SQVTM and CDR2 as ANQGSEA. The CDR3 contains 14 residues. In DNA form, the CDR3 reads TGCAGCGTTGCTCTCTTGGCTTCAAGGGACGAGCAGTACTTC. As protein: CSVALLASRDEQYF.

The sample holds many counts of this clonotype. The CDR3 protein is CASSQNAGTGELFF. CDR3 in DNA: TGTGCCAGCAGTCAAAATGCAGGGACCGGGGAGCTGTTTTTT. The chain carries TRBV6-1 and TRBJ2-2; maybe TRBD1 (5 bases). The CDR3 consists of 14 residues. Germline assignment: CDR1 MNHNS and CDR2 SASEGT. V was trimmed by 5 bases and J by 5 bases, leaving 12 bases between them.

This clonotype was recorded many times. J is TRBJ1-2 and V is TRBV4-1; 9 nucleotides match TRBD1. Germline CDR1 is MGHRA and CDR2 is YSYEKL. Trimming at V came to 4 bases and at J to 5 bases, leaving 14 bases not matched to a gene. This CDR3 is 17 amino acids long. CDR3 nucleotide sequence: TGCGCCAGCAGCCCCCTCAGACAGGGGGATAAGGGGTATGGCTACACCTTC. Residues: CASSPLRQGDKGYGYTF.